These 20 T cell receptor beta chains originate from one sample sequenced in a study of CD4 T cells in relation to SARS-CoV-2 and coronaviruses. Unexposed donor CD4+ T cells date from about 2011-2018, before the COVID-19 pandemic. After about 10 days of culture, CD4+ T cells were isolated. The antigens these receptors bind are not known. The method was immunoSEQ multiplex PCR; TCRdb's version includes in-frame clones alone and lacks a portion of them. The data contain about 16,000 clones, around 77% of them seen just once; the ten biggest clones take up roughly a tenth. Sequenced material: CD4+ T cells from PBMCs, cultured in vitro. These receptors were obtained from a human donor in good health.

This clone was detected a few times. The rearrangement uses TRBV5-1 and TRBJ1-2; D remains unclear. The CDR3 length is 14 residues. Trimming stripped 0 bases from V and 8 bases from J, with 14 bases between. In germline, CDR1 is SGHRS, CDR2 YFSETQ. Here the CDR3 reads CASSLAAASRGYTF. The DNA of the CDR3 is TGCGCCAGCAGCTTGGCCGCAGCTTCTCGGGGCTACACCTTC.

The chain combines TRBV1 with TRBJ2-3. TRBV1 is labeled a pseudogene. This CDR3 is 13 amino acids long. The CDR3 sequence: CTSTKRGPDTQYF. The CDR3 nucleotides read TGCACCAGCACAAAGAGGGGCCCAGATACGCAGTATTTT.

This rearrangement joins TRBV5-1 to TRBJ2-5; D gene uncertain. This CDR3 is built from 11 residues. Between the trimmed V and J ends, which lost 0 bases and 3 bases, there was a span of 0 bases. The germline V gene encodes CDR1 SGHRS and CDR2 YFSETQ. Here the CDR3 reads CASSLEETQYF. CDR3 DNA sequence: TGCGCCAGCAGCTTGGAAGAGACCCAGTACTTC.

The V call is TRBV10-2, the J call TRBJ2-4; 7 bases line up with TRBD1. The CDR3 loop spans 13 amino acids. The trim removed 5 bases at V and 4 bases at J, leaving 2 bases unmatched. CDR1 and CDR2 (germline): WSHSY, SAAADI. The chain's CDR3 is CASSTDRKNIQYF. The CDR3, as DNA: TGCGCCAGCAGTACGGACAGGAAAAACATTCAGTACTTC.

The chain links TRBV7-3 to TRBJ2-1; 10 bases fit TRBD2. Germline V gene lookup returns CDR1 SGHTA and CDR2 FQGTGA. The ends lost 5 bases at V and 8 bases at J; junction bases unmatched: 18. The CDR3 is 18 amino acids. This chain's CDR3 is CASSPRSPLAGPRDEQFF. CDR3 in DNA: TGTGCCAGCAGCCCCCGGTCCCCACTAGCGGGACCCCGGGATGAGCAGTTCTTC.

The chain uses TRBV18 and TRBJ2-2; the D is unclear. The CDR3 length is 14 residues. V lost 0 bases to trimming and J lost 6 bases, with 8 bases between them. The germline gives CDR1 KGHSH, CDR2 LQKENI. The CDR3: CASSPPLGAGELFF. CDR3 coding DNA: TGTGCCAGCTCACCACCTCTTGGTGCCGGGGAGCTGTTTTTT.

This chain links TRBV5-4 with TRBJ2-1; 15 bases agree with TRBD2. The CDR3 sequence is 16 residues long. J lost 6 bases, V lost 0 bases, and 1 base had no gene match. CDR1 is SGHNT, CDR2 YYREEE, per germline (reference sequence). CDR3 in DNA: TGTGCCAGCAGCTTGGGGACTAGCGGGAGGGCCAATGAGCAGTTCTTC. Amino acids: CASSLGTSGRANEQFF.

The gene calls are TRBV2 and TRBJ2-5; D uncertain. CDR1 and CDR2 (germline): SNHLY, FYNNEI. Between the trimmed V and J ends, which lost 2 bases and 4 bases, there was a span of 8 bases. The CDR3 totals 13 residues. This CDR3 reads CASSESRLETQYF. Here the CDR3 DNA reads TGTGCCAGCAGTGAATCCAGGTTAGAGACCCAGTACTTC.

The chain links TRBV9 to TRBJ1-1; D unclear. V was shortened by 0 bases and J by 0 bases, with 9 bases between the two germline ends. The CDR3 is 15 residues long. Per germline, CDR1 SGDLS and CDR2 YYNGEE. The CDR3 region is CASSVGASVNTEAFF. CDR3 DNA: TGTGCCAGCAGCGTAGGGGCCAGTGTGAACACTGAAGCTTTCTTT.

The chain employs TRBV5-1 and TRBJ2-1; D might be TRBD2 (5 bases). V dropped 8 bases and J dropped 0 bases, with 15 bases sitting between them. This CDR3 comprises 15 residues. Germline lookup yields CDR1 SGHRS and CDR2 YFSETQ. Here the CDR3 reads CASGETGSSYNEQFF. CDR3 DNA: TGCGCCAGTGGGGAGACTGGAAGCTCCTACAATGAGCAGTTCTTC.

The genes are TRBV7-6 and TRBJ2-2; TRBD2 agrees at 7 bases. The germline gives CDR1 SGHVS, CDR2 FNYEAQ. The V segment lost 1 base and the J segment 3 bases; nucleotides outside the gene matches: 5. There are 16 residues in the CDR3. The CDR3 nucleotides read TGTGCCAGCAGCTTAGTGGCGGGAGTTGACACCGGGGAGCTGTTTTTT. Translated: CASSLVAGVDTGELFF.

The rearrangement links TRBV6-6 to TRBJ1-2; D gene uncertain. The germline V gene has CDR1 MNHNY and CDR2 SVGAGI (reference sequence). Trimming stripped 7 bases from V and 4 bases from J, with 16 bases between. The CDR3 contains 14 residues. This CDR3 is CASTIAISLYGYTF. CDR3 nucleotide sequence: TGTGCCAGCACGATTGCTATAAGTCTCTATGGCTACACCTTC.

This clone was seen a few times. The J gene is TRBJ1-3, the V gene TRBV2; D may be TRBD1 (5 bases). The CDR3 loop spans 15 amino acids. CDR1 and CDR2 (germline): SNHLY, FYNNEI. Trimming stripped 7 bases from V and 1 base from J, with 14 bases between. The CDR3 sequence is CASTANTGSGNTIYF. CDR3 DNA: TGTGCCAGCACTGCCAATACAGGTTCTGGAAACACCATATATTTT.

V usage is TRBV30 and J usage is TRBJ1-5; D unresolved. The germline V gene encodes CDR1 GTSNPN and CDR2 SVGIG (reference sequence). Deletions cut 1 base from V and 3 bases from J, with 10 bases between. The CDR3 is made up of 14 amino acids. The chain's CDR3 is CAWSDGLINQPQHF. In DNA, the CDR3 is TGTGCCTGGAGTGACGGACTGATCAATCAGCCCCAGCATTTT.

This rearrangement joins TRBV2 to TRBJ2-1; D may match TRBD1 or TRBD2 (5 bases each). V lost 4 bases and J 3 bases, leaving 13 bases between the germline ends. The CDR3 has 15 amino acids. Germline V gene lookup returns CDR1 SNHLY and CDR2 FYNNEI. The CDR3 sequence: CASSARWDDYNEQFF. CDR3 DNA: TGTGCCAGCAGTGCACGGTGGGACGACTACAATGAGCAGTTCTTC.

This chain uses TRBV19 with TRBJ2-1; D unresolved. V lost 5 bases and J 3 bases, leaving 5 bases between the germline ends. CDR3 length: 12 amino acids. From germline, CDR1 is LNHDA and CDR2 SQIVND (reference sequence). This CDR3 is CASSVDYNEQFF. In nucleotides, the CDR3 is TGTGCCAGTAGTGTTGACTACAATGAGCAGTTCTTC.

The genes are TRBV5-1 and TRBJ1-2, with 8 bases aligning to TRBD1. V was clipped by 1 base and J by 3 bases; unmatched bases: 2. Germline V lookup: CDR1 SGHRS, CDR2 YFSETQ. The CDR3 contains 14 residues. The CDR3 is CASSLKDRDYGYTF. Here the CDR3 DNA reads TGCGCCAGCAGCTTGAAGGACAGGGACTATGGCTACACCTTC.

The chain joins TRBV2 to TRBJ1-5; no firm D call. The germline gives CDR1 SNHLY, CDR2 FYNNEI. Trimming removed 4 bases from V and 0 bases from J, with 4 bases in between. This CDR3 has 13 amino acids. The CDR3 reads CASSAYSNQPQHF. CDR3 sequence (DNA): TGTGCCAGCAGTGCATATAGCAATCAGCCCCAGCATTTT.

The chain carries TRBV9 and TRBJ1-2, with a possible D match to TRBD1 (5 bases). The CDR3 spans 15 residues. Germline V lookup: CDR1 SGDLS, CDR2 YYNGEE. V was trimmed by 4 bases and J by 5 bases, leaving 18 bases between them. Written as DNA, the CDR3 is TGTGCCAGCAGCACATCGGGACGGAACCTTTATGGCTACACCTTC. Its translation is CASSTSGRNLYGYTF. The variable domain in full, with the rest retrieved from reference TRBV9 and TRBJ1-2, is DSGVTQTPKHLITATGQRVTLRCSPRSGDLSVYWYQQSLDQGLQFLIQYYNGEERAKGNILERFSAQQFPDLHSELNLSSLELGDSALYFCASSTSGRNLYGYTFGSGTRLTVV.

This chain links TRBV30 with TRBJ1-1; D possibly corresponds to TRBD1 (6 bases). The V gene's germline CDR1 is GTSNPN and CDR2 SVGIG (reference sequence). Trimming removed 4 bases at V and 6 bases at J, with 12 bases between. The CDR3 extends over 12 amino acids. CDR3 region: CAWMAGVSEAFF. The DNA of the CDR3 is TGTGCCTGGATGGCAGGGGTATCTGAAGCTTTCTTT. Full variable domain (outside the CDR3, taken from reference TRBV30 and TRBJ1-1): SQTIHQWPATLVQPVGSPLSLECTVEGTSNPNLYWYRQAAGRGLQLLFYSVGIGQISSEVPQNLSASRPQDRQFILSSKKLLLSDSGFYLCAWMAGVSEAFFGQGTRLTVV.